These 13 T cell receptor beta chains were all obtained from the same sample, sequenced in a study of cytomegalovirus exposure and HLA in healthy donors. The study ran its PCR with 60 Vbeta and 13 Jbeta primers. Repertoires were generated with immunoSEQ multiplex PCR, while TCRdb's copy carries only in-frame clones and drops some. The table includes about 180,000 clones, 75% to 85% detected once. Sequenced material: PBMCs. The receptors come from a man aged 18-30 years in good health and CMV-seronegative.

CDR3 nucleotides: TGTGCCAGTAACCTCCCGGGACAGGGGAGATGGAGGGGCTACACCTTC. It codes for CASNLPGQGRWRGYTF. This chain joins TRBV19 and TRBJ1-2, with 10 nucleotides matching TRBD1. This CDR3 contains 16 residues. Trimming removed 7 bases from V and 8 bases from J; junction bases left unmatched: 16. Germline-derived CDR1 and CDR2 are LNHDA and SQIVND (reference sequence).

This chain uses TRBV28 with TRBJ2-3; TRBD1 matches at 7 bases. Germline CDR1 reads MDHEN; CDR2 reads SYDVKM. The CDR3 consists of 18 residues. With V trimmed by 4 bases and J by 0 bases, 13 bases remained unmatched. The CDR3 region has the DNA TGTGCCAGCAGTTCTATCTATCGGACAGGCCAAAGCACAGATACGCAGTATTTT. Its translation is CASSSIYRTGQSTDTQYF.

The chain recombines TRBV10-3 with TRBJ2-2; 12 bases map to TRBD2. From germline, CDR1 is ENHRY and CDR2 SYGVKD. The J segment lost 6 bases and the V segment lost 10 bases, leaving 12 bases of the junction unmatched. The CDR3 runs 16 residues. The CDR3 is CATFQRLAGEAGELFF. The CDR3 nucleotides read TGTGCCACCTTCCAAAGACTAGCGGGAGAGGCCGGGGAGCTGTTTTTT.

The rearrangement joins TRBV6-6 to TRBJ1-6; TRBD1 might be the D (6 bases). The V end was cut by 6 bases, the J end by 8 bases, with 17 bases between. The length of the CDR3 is 15 residues. Looked up from germline, CDR1 is MNHNY and CDR2 is SVGAGI (reference sequence). The CDR3 loop is CASSEGGRTYSPLHF. CDR3 DNA sequence: TGTGCCAGCAGCGAGGGGGGGCGTACATATTCACCCCTCCACTTT.

The chain carries TRBV28 and TRBJ1-2; D unclear. CDR1 and CDR2 (germline): MDHEN, SYDVKM. The length of the CDR3 is 15 residues. With 6 bases removed from V and 0 bases from J, the gap between germline ends came to 14 bases. The CDR3 loop is CASREGFWSNYGYTF. CDR3 in DNA: TGTGCCAGCAGGGAGGGTTTTTGGTCTAACTATGGCTACACCTTC.

This clone was counted a few times. V usage is TRBV4-1 and J usage is TRBJ1-6; D ambiguous. The V gene's germline CDR1 is MGHRA and CDR2 YSYEKL. Trimming shortened V by 0 bases and J by 9 bases, and 12 bases separated the two germline ends. The CDR3 runs to 15 residues. The CDR3 DNA reads as TGCGCCAGCAGCCAAGAGGGCAGATCTCGTTCACCCCTCCACTTT. Translated, it gives CASSQEGRSRSPLHF.

This clone was counted a single time. The chain combines TRBV6-1 with TRBJ2-1; 7 positions agree with TRBD2. The CDR3 is 15 residues long. The trim removed 5 bases at V and 2 bases at J, leaving 6 bases unmatched. Germline V lookup: CDR1 MNHNS, CDR2 SASEGT. The CDR3 DNA sequence: TGTGCCAGCAGTCTTGAAGCGGGGCCCTACAATGAGCAGTTCTTC. Its translation: CASSLEAGPYNEQFF.

The chain combines TRBV9 with TRBJ1-3; tentatively, D is TRBD1 (5 bases). CDR1 is SGDLS, CDR2 YYNGEE, per germline. The CDR3 covers 16 residues. V lost 0 bases to trimming and J lost 3 bases, with 13 bases between them. The CDR3: CASSVGSPGIGNTIYF. The CDR3, as DNA: TGTGCCAGCAGCGTAGGATCCCCAGGGATTGGAAACACCATATATTTT.

The table lists this clone with a few counts. This chain uses TRBV27 with TRBJ2-5; D gene unclear. The CDR3 has 13 amino acids. The germline CDR1 and CDR2 sequences are MNHEY and SMNVEV (reference sequence). Trimming removed 4 bases at V and 5 bases at J, with 11 bases between. CDR3 nucleotide sequence: TGTGCCAGCAGTTCAGGCTGGCTGGAGACCCAGTACTTC. Translated: CASSSGWLETQYF.

The rearrangement links TRBV6-5 to TRBJ2-7; 12 positions agree with TRBD1. This CDR3 spans 15 amino acids. V shed 8 bases and J 2 bases; nucleotides not matched to a gene: 7. Germline lookup yields CDR1 MNHEY and CDR2 SVGAGI. This chain's CDR3 is CASRLGDRGPYEQYF. CDR3 nucleotides: TGTGCCAGCCGCCTGGGGGACAGGGGGCCCTACGAGCAGTACTTC.

This clone has a handful of counts. The chain is built from TRBV5-1 and TRBJ1-6, with TRBD1 as a possible D gene (5 bases). Looked up from germline, CDR1 is SGHRS and CDR2 is YFSETQ. The CDR3 runs 14 residues. The V end was cut by 5 bases, the J end by 10 bases, with 16 bases between. DNA for the CDR3: TGCGCCAGCAGAGGACAAGGGAATCAATCACCCCTCCACTTT. Encoded protein: CASRGQGNQSPLHF.

This rearrangement joins TRBV7-2 to TRBJ1-5; TRBD1 agrees at 10 bases. Germline V gene sequence: CDR1 SGHTA, CDR2 FQGNSA. V gave up 3 bases and J gave up 7 bases; unmatched junction bases: 3. The CDR3 extends over 14 amino acids. CDR3 region: CASSLVTGGQPQHF. CDR3 bases: TGTGCCAGCAGCTTGGTGACAGGGGGCCAGCCCCAGCATTTT.

This chain uses TRBV5-1 with TRBJ1-1; the D gene is possibly TRBD1 (5 bases). The CDR3 totals 14 residues. Trimming took off 4 bases at V and 5 bases at J, with 15 bases between the two ends. Looked up from germline, CDR1 is SGHRS and CDR2 is YFSETQ. The CDR3 spells CASSRSRGGTEAFF. The CDR3 bases are TGCGCCAGCAGCCGCTCGCGGGGGGGAACTGAAGCTTTCTTT.